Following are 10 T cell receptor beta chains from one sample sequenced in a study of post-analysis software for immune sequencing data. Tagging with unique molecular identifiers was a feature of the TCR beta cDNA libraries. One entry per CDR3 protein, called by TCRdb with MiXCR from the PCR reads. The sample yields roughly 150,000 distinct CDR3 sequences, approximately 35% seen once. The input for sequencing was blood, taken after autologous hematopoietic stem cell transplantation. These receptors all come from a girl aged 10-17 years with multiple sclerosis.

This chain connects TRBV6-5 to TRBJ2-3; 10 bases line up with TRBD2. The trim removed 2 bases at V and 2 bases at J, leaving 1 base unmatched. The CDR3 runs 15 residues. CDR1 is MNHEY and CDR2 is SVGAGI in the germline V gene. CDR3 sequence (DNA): TGTGCCAGCAGTTACACTAGCGGGGACACAGATACGCAGTATTTT. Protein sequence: CASSYTSGDTDTQYF.

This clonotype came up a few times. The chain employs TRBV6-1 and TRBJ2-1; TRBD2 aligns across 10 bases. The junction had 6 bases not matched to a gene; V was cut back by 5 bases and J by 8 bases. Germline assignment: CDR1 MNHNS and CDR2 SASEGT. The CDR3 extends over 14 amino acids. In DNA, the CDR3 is TGTGCCAGCAGTAACAGCGGGAGGGCCGATGAGCAGTTCTTC. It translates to CASSNSGRADEQFF.

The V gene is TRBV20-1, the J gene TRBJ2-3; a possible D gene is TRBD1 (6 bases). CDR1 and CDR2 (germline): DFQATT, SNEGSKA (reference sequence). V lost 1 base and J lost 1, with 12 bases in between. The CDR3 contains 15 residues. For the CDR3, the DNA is TGCAGTGCTAGAGCTGGGGGCGCGGGCACAGATACGCAGTATTTT. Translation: CSARAGGAGTDTQYF.

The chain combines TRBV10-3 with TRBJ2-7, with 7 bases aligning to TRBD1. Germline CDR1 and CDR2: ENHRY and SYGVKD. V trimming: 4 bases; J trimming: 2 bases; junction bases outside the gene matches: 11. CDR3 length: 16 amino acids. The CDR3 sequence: CAISASMGQMPYEQYF. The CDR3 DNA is TGTGCCATCAGTGCCTCAATGGGACAGATGCCCTACGAGCAGTACTTC.

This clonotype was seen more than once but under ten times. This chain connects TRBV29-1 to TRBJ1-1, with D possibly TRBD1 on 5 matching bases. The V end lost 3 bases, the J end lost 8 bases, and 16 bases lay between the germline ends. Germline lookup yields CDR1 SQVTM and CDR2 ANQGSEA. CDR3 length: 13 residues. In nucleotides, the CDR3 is TGCAGCGTTGACGATAGGGGAACCCCCGAAGCTTTCTTT. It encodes CSVDDRGTPEAFF.

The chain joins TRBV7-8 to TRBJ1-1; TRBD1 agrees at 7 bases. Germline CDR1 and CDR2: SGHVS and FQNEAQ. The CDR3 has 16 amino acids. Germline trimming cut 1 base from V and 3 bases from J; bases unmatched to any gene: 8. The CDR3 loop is CASSLVGGTAYTEAFF. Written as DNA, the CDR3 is TGTGCCAGCAGCTTAGTGGGCGGGACAGCTTACACTGAAGCTTTCTTT.

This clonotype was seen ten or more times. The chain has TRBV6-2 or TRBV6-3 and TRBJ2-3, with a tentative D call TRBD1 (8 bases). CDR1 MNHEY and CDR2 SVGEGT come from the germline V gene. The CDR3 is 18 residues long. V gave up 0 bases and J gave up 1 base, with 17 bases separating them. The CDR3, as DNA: TGTGCCAGCAGTTACTCGTCGAGGACAGGGAGGGGCACAGATACGCAGTATTTT. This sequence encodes CASSYSSRTGRGTDTQYF.

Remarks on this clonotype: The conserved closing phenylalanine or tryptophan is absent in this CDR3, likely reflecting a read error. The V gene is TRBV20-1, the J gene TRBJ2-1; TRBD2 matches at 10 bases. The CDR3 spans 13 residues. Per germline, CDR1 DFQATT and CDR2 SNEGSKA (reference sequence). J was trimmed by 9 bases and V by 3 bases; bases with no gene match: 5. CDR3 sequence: CSASASGSGEQFC. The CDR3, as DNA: TGCAGTGCTAGTGCTAGCGGGAGCGGTGAGCAGTTCTGC.

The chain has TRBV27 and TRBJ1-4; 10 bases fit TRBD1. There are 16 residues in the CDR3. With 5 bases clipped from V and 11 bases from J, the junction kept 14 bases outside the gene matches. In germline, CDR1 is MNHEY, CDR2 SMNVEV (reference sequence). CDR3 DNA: TGTGCCAGCAGTCAAGTCGGGACAGGGGAAAAGGTGAAACTGTTTTTT. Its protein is CASSQVGTGEKVKLFF.

Here the CDR3 DNA reads TGTGCCAGCAGTTTATCCCAACCCACTGAAGCTTTCTTT. The encoded protein is CASSLSQPTEAFF. The rearrangement links TRBV27 to TRBJ1-1; D unclear. The CDR3 has 13 amino acids. V lost 0 bases to trimming and J lost 4 bases, with 6 bases between them. Per germline, CDR1 MNHEY and CDR2 SMNVEV (reference sequence).